What follows describes a single T cell receptor beta chain. In its sample, this clonotype was seen a few times. Its specific antigen is unknown. Per-nucleotide qualities are absent, and no much larger clonotype sits a single base away. Library generation was performed with 5' RACE. TCRdb records NextSeq 500 as the sequencer. In the TCR library protocol, unique molecular identifiers were attached to individual cDNA molecules to correct for PCR bias and sequencing error. TCR alpha and beta chains were both sequenced, and the abundances of alpha and beta sequences in each sample were closely correlated with each other. The source study handled its data this way. Decombinator V4 was used to annotate the V gene, J gene and CDR3 of the TCR sequences. TCRs were defined as expanded if a significant change between any two time points was detected under a Poisson model with p below 0.0001. Abundances of TCRs were expressed as counts per million after normalisation to the total number of TCRs sequenced in each sample. TRAV1-2 paired with TRAJ12, TRAJ20 or TRAJ33 defined MAIT TCRs, while TRAV10 paired with TRAJ18 defined iNKT TCRs. VDJdb, accessed 1 November 2021, was searched for CMV, EBV and SARS-CoV-2 annotated TCRs, with TCRs annotated for multiple antigens excluded. Starting from the raw public reads, TCRdb applied fastp trimming at Q25, assembled clones with MiXCR and retained in-frame beta chains. Merged by CDR3 protein, the rows form single entries marked with the most common genes and DNA. These V and J calls rely on TCRdb rather than the paper's analysis. In this sample the table shows around 37,000 distinct CDR3 sequences, about 9.9% of which occur a single time. The ten top clones hold about 13% of the sample.

The record originates from a study of early T cells in non-severe SARS-CoV-2 infection (TCRdb year 2021). Regarding the research as a whole: Because TCR sequencing was done on bulk RNA from unsorted whole blood, the alpha and beta chains could not be paired.

Summary of the overall study and its limitations: VDJdb matching was skewed toward anti-spike CD8 responses and likely underestimated virus-specific expansions by missing private and CD4 specificities.

Germline trimming amounts to 5 bases on V and 4 bases on J, with 7 as the count of junction bases outside the gene matches. The CDR3 runs 15 amino acids, cysteine and phenylalanine included. The kept DNA is CDR3 alone, 45 bases in frame from the first base. Set within a cohort of healthcare workers in London, UK, this nested case-control study involved weekly PCR testing of nasopharyngeal swabs along with blood sampling. Healthcare workers were recruited between 23 and 31 March 2020, during the week of the UK lockdown, and were followed weekly for up to roughly 15 weeks. The chain is made from TRBV12-3 or TRBV12-4 and TRBJ2-5, and 10 junction bases match TRBD2. This TCR was sampled from an adult who was a healthcare worker with PCR-confirmed SARS-CoV-2 infection or an uninfected control (not recorded which). What was sequenced was whole blood. The CDR3 in this case is CASSQLAGSRETQYF. The nucleotides are TGTGCCAGCAGTCAACTAGCGGGGTCCCGAGAGACCCAGTACTTC.